This T cell receptor (beta chain) derives from a study of T cells in Graves' hyperthyroidism and ophthalmopathy. Study-wide findings and caveats: For ophthalmopathy, model prediction preceded onset by a median around 7 months.

Using RNA transcripts as the source, TCR beta CDR3 regions were amplified. Using the HTBI primer set, a first-round RT-PCR was run on the TCR CDR3. TCRdb reprocessed the multiplex PCR reads with MiXCR, giving one entry per CDR3 protein. Counted here are approximately 300,000 distinct CDR3 sequences, around 15% occurring once; the ten biggest clones make up over 45%. Germline V gene sequence: CDR1 SGHNT, CDR2 YYREEE (reference sequence). V was cut by 2 bases and J by 5 bases, with 16 bases left in between. This CDR3 comprises 15 residues. In the case of this clonotype: Its antigen remains unidentified. Because it lacks the conserved phenylalanine or tryptophan at the end, this CDR3 is likely a read error.

Uncontrolled infection, other autoimmune disease, pregnancy or lactation led to exclusion. Clinical symptoms, serum thyroxine, TRAb, thyroid ultrasound and orbital computed tomography informed diagnoses. This clonotype was sampled from a woman aged 55-70 years with Graves' ophthalmopathy. Sequenced material: blood. This rearrangement joins TRBV5-4 to TRBJ1-1; maybe TRBD1 (6 bases). CDR3 sequence (DNA): TGTGCCAGCAGCTTTGGCACAGGGTTGAGGACTGAAGCTTTCCTT. Residues: CASSFGTGLRTEAFL.